These 14 T cell receptor beta chains were all obtained from the same sample, sequenced in a study of blood T cell repertoires in COVID-19. Using immunoSEQ multiplex PCR, the repertoire was profiled, and TCRdb retains in-frame clones only, with some absent. There are more than 60,000 clones in the sample; just over 85% occur only once, and 43% lies in the top ten. The sample was peripheral blood. The receptors stem from a woman aged 55-69 years with COVID-19, enrolled during active disease.

This chain links TRBV18 with TRBJ2-2; D ambiguous. This CDR3 region has 14 residues. The germline V gene has CDR1 KGHSH and CDR2 LQKENI. V lost 0 bases and J lost 6, with 8 bases in between. The CDR3 is CASSPPSLAGELFF. DNA of the CDR3: TGTGCCAGCTCACCACCCAGTCTCGCCGGGGAGCTGTTTTTT.

The chain joins TRBV12-3 or TRBV12-4 to TRBJ1-1; D uncertain. The CDR3 totals 12 residues. Trimming removed 7 bases at V and 6 bases at J, with 12 bases between. The CDR3 nucleotides read TGTGCCAGCACCCCCCTCGGTTCTGAAGCTTTCTTT. It is translated as CASTPLGSEAFF.

This chain joins TRBV11-3 and TRBJ2-5; D is perhaps TRBD2 (5 bases). The CDR3 runs to 14 residues. Germline assignment: CDR1 SGHNT and CDR2 YENEEA. V gave up 7 bases and J gave up 5 bases, with 17 bases separating them. Written as DNA, the CDR3 is TGTGCCAGCAACGGCGGGCTAGCCGGGGAGACCCAGTACTTC. Protein product: CASNGGLAGETQYF.

CDR3 region: CASSKPQARFPNYGYTF. The CDR3 bases are TGTGCCAGTAGTAAACCACAGGCCCGGTTTCCTAACTATGGCTACACCTTC. The gene calls are TRBV19 and TRBJ1-2, with D tentatively TRBD1 (5 bases). Germline CDR1 reads LNHDA; CDR2 reads SQIVND (reference sequence). Trimming left V 4 bases short and J 0 bases short, with 18 bases between. This CDR3 contains 17 residues. Based on the CDR3 plus reference TRBV19 and TRBJ1-2, the full variable domain is DGGITQSPKYLFRKEGQNVTLSCEQNLNHDAMYWYRQDPGQGLRLIYYSQIVNDFQKGDIAEGYSVSREKKESFPLTVTSAQKNPTAFYLCASSKPQARFPNYGYTFGSGTRLTVV.

V gene TRBV7-2 combines with J gene TRBJ2-2; D gene ambiguous. The germline V and J ends were trimmed by 1 base and 5 bases, with 8 bases remaining between them. CDR3 length equals 14 residues. CDR1 is SGHTA, CDR2 FQGNSA, per germline. As DNA, the CDR3 is TGTGCCAGCAGCTTAGGACAATTGACCGGGGAGCTGTTTTTT. Translating it yields CASSLGQLTGELFF.

The chain employs TRBV27 and TRBJ1-5; possibly TRBD1 for D (6 bases). CDR3 size: 15 residues. Germline lookup yields CDR1 MNHEY and CDR2 SMNVEV (reference sequence). V lost 6 bases and J 0 bases, leaving 12 bases between the germline ends. The CDR3 region is CASRQQGDSNQPQHF. Here the CDR3 DNA reads TGTGCCAGCAGGCAACAGGGAGATAGCAATCAGCCCCAGCATTTT.

The chain joins TRBV4-1 to TRBJ1-3; D call uncertain. This CDR3 is 14 amino acids long. CDR1 is MGHRA and CDR2 is YSYEKL in the germline V gene. Trimming stripped 4 bases from V and 4 bases from J, with 11 bases between. The CDR3 protein is CASSLAVRGNTIYF. The CDR3 nucleotides read TGCGCCAGCAGCCTCGCGGTGAGAGGAAACACCATATATTTT.

The chain recombines TRBV11-1 with TRBJ2-5; TRBD2 aligns across 8 bases. V lost 5 bases and J lost 5; bases outside the gene matches: 13. The CDR3 covers 16 residues. Per germline, CDR1 SGHAT and CDR2 FQDESV (reference sequence). The CDR3 DNA sequence: TGTGCCAGCAGCCCCGGTCTAGCGGGTCGACGGGAGACCCAGTACTTC. This encodes CASSPGLAGRRETQYF.

On this clone: Relative to the germline gene, one junction end is altered; a read error may explain this. The chain has TRBV2 and TRBJ2-7, with 10 bases matching TRBD1. The CDR3 covers 13 residues. The V gene's germline CDR1 is SNHLY and CDR2 FYNNEI. In DNA form, the CDR3 reads TGTGCCAGCACTGGGGGGACAGGGGTCTTCCCGCGCTTC. This encodes CASTGGTGVFPRF. The full variable domain, with the rest looked up from reference TRBV2 and TRBJ2-7, is EPEVTQTPSHQVTQMGQEVILRCVPISNHLYFYWYRQILGQKVEFLVSFYNNEISEKSEIFDDQFSVERPDGSNFTLKIRSTKLEDSAMYFCASTGGTGVFPRFGPGTRLTVT.

The V and J genes are TRBV29-1 and TRBJ2-7; TRBD1 aligns across 10 bases. The V segment lost 0 bases and the J segment 0 bases; nucleotides outside the gene matches: 5. The V gene's germline CDR1 is SQVTM and CDR2 ANQGSEA. This CDR3 region has 16 residues. CDR3 sequence (DNA): TGCAGCGTTGAAGACGCCGGGACAGGGGCCTCCTACGAGCAGTACTTC. Translation: CSVEDAGTGASYEQYF.

The chain joins TRBV6-5 to TRBJ1-3; D is perhaps TRBD1 (6 bases). Germline V gene lookup returns CDR1 MNHEY and CDR2 SVGAGI. The germline V and J ends were trimmed by 0 bases and 2 bases, with 8 bases remaining between them. This CDR3 comprises 15 residues. CDR3 sequence reads: CASSYSQGAGNTIYF. Here the CDR3 DNA reads TGTGCCAGCAGTTACTCACAGGGAGCTGGAAACACCATATATTTT.

V is TRBV30 and J is TRBJ1-6; TRBD1 is a possible D gene (6 bases). V gave up 3 bases and J gave up 10 bases, with 13 bases separating them. Germline V gene data show CDR1 as GTSNPN and CDR2 as SVGIG (reference sequence). CDR3 length: 13 residues. DNA for the CDR3: TGTGCCTGGAGCGGGGGGGCCAGCTCACCCCTCCACTTT. Amino acid sequence: CAWSGGASSPLHF.

The chain joins TRBV5-1 to TRBJ2-1; maybe TRBD1 (6 bases). This CDR3 has 16 residues. Germline CDR1 SGHRS, CDR2 YFSETQ. The germline V and J ends were trimmed by 4 bases and 0 bases, with 14 bases remaining between them. Here the CDR3 DNA reads TGCGCCAGCAGCGTCTACAGGGTAAGCTCCTACAATGAGCAGTTCTTC. Amino acid sequence: CASSVYRVSSYNEQFF.

This clone was observed at least ten times. V and J are TRBV29-1 and TRBJ1-1; D is unresolved. In germline, CDR1 is SQVTM, CDR2 ANQGSEA. The CDR3 spans 12 residues. V gave up 4 bases and J gave up 9 bases, with 15 bases separating them. The CDR3 bases are TGCAGCGTTGTGAGCGGGCAATATCAAGCTTTCTTT. This translates into CSVVSGQYQAFF.